These 16 T cell receptor beta chains originate from one sample sequenced in a study of blood T cell repertoires in COVID-19. Here immunoSEQ multiplex PCR was the method, and the copy in TCRdb shows in-frame clones only, minus some. The sample records 150,000 or so clones, about 86% being singletons. The sample comprised peripheral blood. The receptors originated from a woman in her 70s with COVID-19, enrolled during active disease.

The V gene is TRBV4-2, the J gene TRBJ1-6; a weak D match, TRBD1 (5 bases). The germline CDR1 and CDR2 sequences are LGHNA and YNFKEQ. The length of the CDR3 is 15 residues. Trimming took 0 bases from V and 11 from J, leaving 14 bases between them. The CDR3 DNA follows: TGTGCCAGCAGCCAAGACGGGGGTGGGAGGACACCCCTCCACTTT. Its protein is CASSQDGGGRTPLHF.

V gene TRBV7-9 combines with J gene TRBJ2-5; TRBD1 matches at 11 bases. The CDR3 runs 14 residues. Germline V lookup: CDR1 SEHNR, CDR2 FQNEAQ (reference sequence). V lost 4 bases to trimming and J lost 4 bases; unmatched junction nucleotides: 2. The chain's CDR3 is CASSSGQGGETQYF. The CDR3 DNA is TGTGCCAGCAGCTCGGGACAGGGGGGAGAGACCCAGTACTTC.

This clone was counted a single time. The chain recombines TRBV5-4 with TRBJ1-5, with 7 positions matching TRBD1. CDR1 is SGHNT, CDR2 YYREEE, per germline (reference sequence). The CDR3 runs to 13 residues. Trimming took 5 bases from V and 6 from J; bases not matched to a gene: 5. The DNA for the CDR3 is TGTGCCAGCAGTTCTGACAGGGTTCAGCCCCAGCATTTT. Translated: CASSSDRVQPQHF.

This chain connects TRBV27 to TRBJ2-1, with D possibly TRBD2 on 7 matching bases. Trimming removed 7 bases from V and 10 bases from J, with 26 bases in between. This CDR3 region has 16 residues. Germline CDR1 and CDR2: MNHEY and SMNVEV (reference sequence). CDR3 loop: CASTLATAGIGGEQFF. As DNA, the CDR3 is TGTGCCAGCACCCTCGCTACAGCGGGGATAGGGGGGGAGCAGTTCTTC.

The gene calls are TRBV19 and TRBJ1-2; D remains unclear. The CDR3 has 15 amino acids. V was clipped by 4 bases and J by 2 bases, with 14 bases between them. The germline gives CDR1 LNHDA, CDR2 SQIVND (reference sequence). The CDR3 region is CASSKGGDLNYGYTF. The CDR3 nucleotides are TGTGCCAGTAGTAAGGGCGGGGATCTCAACTATGGCTACACCTTC.

The genes are TRBV7-9 and TRBJ1-5; 10 positions agree with TRBD1. This CDR3 spans 14 amino acids. Per germline, CDR1 SEHNR and CDR2 FQNEAQ (reference sequence). J gave up 5 bases and V 5 bases, and 3 bases lay outside the gene matches. The CDR3 region is CASSPGTGDQPQHF. The CDR3 coding sequence is TGTGCCAGCAGCCCAGGGACAGGGGATCAGCCCCAGCATTTT.

A single count supports this clone. The chain has TRBV28 and TRBJ1-2; tentatively, D is TRBD1 (5 bases). This CDR3 is 15 amino acids long. Germline V gives CDR1 MDHEN, CDR2 SYDVKM. The V gene lost 2 bases and the J gene lost 10 bases, with 20 bases spanning the gap. Here the CDR3 reads CASSLTTLGGIHYTF. CDR3 sequence (DNA): TGTGCCAGCAGTTTAACCACCCTCGGGGGGATCCACTACACCTTC.

The V call is TRBV12-3 or TRBV12-4, the J call TRBJ1-1; TRBD1 matches at 7 bases. The CDR3 covers 13 residues. The J segment lost 4 bases and the V segment lost 5 bases, leaving 4 bases of the junction unmatched. CDR3 in DNA: TGTGCCAGCAGTCCACAGGGGTTCACTGAAGCTTTCTTT. Protein product: CASSPQGFTEAFF.

The V call is TRBV5-1, the J call TRBJ1-4; the match to TRBD1 covers 7 bases. Germline CDR1 SGHRS, CDR2 YFSETQ. The CDR3 is 16 amino acids. V was clipped by 2 bases and J by 7 bases; unmatched bases: 11. CDR3 protein: CASSFWGTGEIEKLFF. In DNA, the CDR3 is TGCGCCAGCAGCTTTTGGGGCACAGGGGAGATTGAAAAACTGTTTTTT.

This sequence joins TRBV11-3 and TRBJ2-5; D remains ambiguous. The V end was cut by 1 base, the J end by 1 base, with 7 bases between. The germline V gene encodes CDR1 SGHNT and CDR2 YENEEA. This CDR3 spans 14 amino acids. CDR3 region: CASSLVSSQETQYF. The CDR3 DNA sequence: TGTGCCAGCAGCTTAGTTTCCTCCCAAGAGACCCAGTACTTC.

In this sample, this clone turned up once. This sequence joins TRBV7-9 and TRBJ1-6; D may be TRBD1 (6 bases). The length of the CDR3 is 14 residues. CDR1 is SEHNR, CDR2 FQNEAQ, per germline (reference sequence). Trimming cost V 4 bases and J 7 bases, with 11 bases left between them. The CDR3 nucleotides are TGTGCCAGCAGCTCCCAAGGACAGAATTCACCCCTCCACTTT. Its translation is CASSSQGQNSPLHF.

The J gene is TRBJ1-2, the V gene TRBV28; D may be TRBD1 (5 bases). Germline CDR1 is MDHEN and CDR2 is SYDVKM. The V and J ends lost 5 bases and 2 bases respectively, with 18 bases between them. This CDR3 region has 16 residues. The CDR3 spells CASSPPVPTVNYGYTF. The CDR3 DNA follows: TGTGCCAGCAGTCCCCCTGTACCGACAGTAAACTATGGCTACACCTTC.

The chain joins TRBV2 to TRBJ1-1; 10 bases line up with TRBD1. Germline CDR1 reads SNHLY; CDR2 reads FYNNEI. The junction had 1 base not matched to a gene; V was cut back by 4 bases and J by 5 bases. The CDR3 runs to 13 residues. The CDR3: CASSAGQGTEAFF. The CDR3 DNA reads as TGTGCCAGCAGTGCGGGACAGGGGACTGAAGCTTTCTTT.

The chain uses TRBV7-9 and TRBJ2-1; the match to TRBD2 covers 8 bases. Trimming took 5 bases from V and 8 from J; bases not matched to a gene: 8. Per the germline V gene, CDR1 is SEHNR and CDR2 is FQNEAQ (reference sequence). This CDR3 contains 14 residues. The DNA for the CDR3 is TGTGCCAGCAGCCCACCGGGACTAGGAGATGAGCAGTTCTTC. Translated: CASSPPGLGDEQFF.

This clone was counted once. A read error may account for a junction end that differs from germline. The rearrangement links TRBV23-1 to TRBJ1-5; 8 bases agree with TRBD1. TRBV23-1 is given ORF status, its function remaining uncertain. The CDR3 is 18 amino acids. CDR3 sequence (DNA): TGCGCCAGCAGTCCAGCATCGGACAGGGCATATAGCAATCAGCTCCAGCATTTT. Amino acids: CASSPASDRAYSNQLQHF.

The chain joins TRBV27 to TRBJ2-5; 7 bases align to TRBD2. CDR3 size: 15 residues. The germline CDR1 and CDR2 sequences are MNHEY and SMNVEV (reference sequence). The trim removed 4 bases at V and 2 bases at J, leaving 7 bases unmatched. The CDR3 spells CASSSWTRGQETQYF. The CDR3 nucleotides read TGTGCCAGCAGTTCCTGGACTAGAGGGCAAGAGACCCAGTACTTC.